Shown below are 5 T cell receptor beta chains from a single sample sequenced in a study of CD8+ T cells in alopecia areata. Sequencing used cDNA as its template, made by extracting RNA and reverse transcribing it. Libraries were prepared by immunoSEQ multiplex PCR; TCRdb keeps only in-frame clonotypes and omits some of them. Among around 250,000 clones listed, less than 80% were seen once. The sequences come from CD4+ T cells sorted from blood, collected at week 0. Source of these receptors: a human donor with alopecia areata.

V gene TRBV5-6 combines with J gene TRBJ2-5; 8 positions agree with TRBD1. The CDR3 runs to 14 residues. V dropped 1 base and J dropped 1; count of bases not matched to a gene: 0. CDR1 and CDR2 (germline): SGHDT, YYEEEE. CDR3: CASSLTGGQETQYF. CDR3 DNA sequence: TGTGCCAGCAGCTTGACAGGGGGCCAAGAGACCCAGTACTTC.

The rearrangement joins TRBV5-1 to TRBJ2-7; a weak D match, TRBD2 (7 bases). The CDR3 sequence is 15 residues long. CDR1 is SGHRS and CDR2 is YFSETQ in the germline V gene. The V end was cut by 4 bases, the J end by 0 bases, with 14 bases between. CDR3 amino acids: CASSRGGGGSYEQYF. The CDR3 DNA sequence: TGCGCCAGCAGCCGCGGGGGCGGGGGCTCCTACGAGCAGTACTTC.

CDR3 sequence reads: CASSPQGTYEQYF. DNA for the CDR3: TGTGCCAGCAGCCCACAGGGCACCTACGAGCAGTACTTC. This sequence joins TRBV9 and TRBJ2-7; D possibly corresponds to TRBD1 (6 bases). The CDR3 has 13 amino acids. Germline V gene lookup returns CDR1 SGDLS and CDR2 YYNGEE. Deletions cut 4 bases from V and 2 bases from J, with 10 bases between. The full variable domain, rest sourced from reference TRBV9 and TRBJ2-7, is DSGVTQTPKHLITATGQRVTLRCSPRSGDLSVYWYQQSLDQGLQFLIQYYNGEERAKGNILERFSAQQFPDLHSELNLSSLELGDSALYFCASSPQGTYEQYFGPGTRLTVT.

This clone was counted only a few times. V and J are TRBV6-5 and TRBJ1-5; D is unresolved. The CDR3 loop spans 12 amino acids. CDR1 MNHEY and CDR2 SVGAGI come from the germline V gene. With 0 bases removed from V and 6 bases from J, the gap between germline ends came to 3 bases. The CDR3 nucleotides are TGTGCCAGCAGTTACTCGGGTCAGCCCCAGCATTTT. Residues: CASSYSGQPQHF.

The chain employs TRBV14 and TRBJ1-1, with unresolved D. This CDR3 is built from 13 residues. CDR1 and CDR2 from the germline V gene are SGHDN and FVKESK. Trimming pared 4 bases from V and 5 bases from J, leaving 11 bases between. The CDR3 DNA reads TGTGCCAGCAGCCCCGGTGCGGGAACTGAAGCTTTCTTT. Its protein is CASSPGAGTEAFF.